This entry lists 17 T cell receptor beta chains sequenced from one sample in a study of T cells after yellow fever vaccination. TCRdb re-derived calls from the 5' RACE reads in MiXCR, one entry per CDR3 protein. Of approximately 160,000 distinct CDR3 sequences listed, over 7% are singletons. Source: CD8+ T cells sorted from PBMCs, taken 45 days after the yellow fever booster vaccination. Source of these receptors: a man in his late teens or twenties who received the YFV17D yellow fever vaccine.

This clonotype came up a few times. The chain links TRBV29-1 to TRBJ1-1; no definite D call. The germline gives CDR1 SQVTM, CDR2 ANQGSEA. The V gene lost 4 bases and the J gene lost 6 bases, with 9 bases spanning the gap. The CDR3 has 11 amino acids. The chain's CDR3 is CSVGEISEAFF. DNA for the CDR3: TGCAGCGTTGGTGAGATTTCTGAAGCTTTCTTT.

V and J are TRBV7-9 and TRBJ2-2, with 15 bases identical to TRBD2. This CDR3 contains 16 residues. The ends lost 7 bases at V and 7 bases at J; junction bases unmatched: 7. Germline lookup yields CDR1 SEHNR and CDR2 FQNEAQ (reference sequence). CDR3 DNA sequence: TGTGCCAGCAACTCCGGACTAGCGGGGGGGCACGGGGAGCTGTTTTTT. The encoded protein is CASNSGLAGGHGELFF.

This chain links TRBV27 with TRBJ2-7, with 9 nucleotides matching TRBD1. The V and J ends lost 7 bases and 2 bases, in that order; junction bases with no gene match: 3. Germline CDR1 MNHEY, CDR2 SMNVEV (reference sequence). This CDR3 has 13 amino acids. The DNA of the CDR3 is TGTGCCAGCACTAGACAGGGGGCCTACGAGCAGTACTTC. Translating gives CASTRQGAYEQYF.

This clonotype was recorded a few times. The chain joins TRBV9 to TRBJ1-2; TRBD1 might be the D (6 bases). Germline V gene lookup returns CDR1 SGDLS and CDR2 YYNGEE. Between the trimmed V and J ends, which lost 1 base and 9 bases, there was a span of 13 bases. There are 13 residues in the CDR3. The CDR3 here is CASSVWGAGSYTF. CDR3 in DNA: TGTGCCAGCAGCGTATGGGGGGCGGGAAGCTACACCTTC.

V and J are TRBV13 and TRBJ2-7; TRBD1 matches at 9 bases. Germline lookup yields CDR1 PRHDT and CDR2 FYEKMQ (reference sequence). V was clipped by 4 bases and J by 2 bases; unmatched bases: 6. CDR3 length equals 15 residues. The CDR3: CASSSDRGVTYEQYF. CDR3 DNA sequence: TGTGCCAGCAGCTCGGACAGGGGCGTTACCTACGAGCAGTACTTC.

The rearrangement joins TRBV7-2 to TRBJ1-2; D gene ambiguous. Germline CDR1 is SGHTA and CDR2 is FQGNSA. This CDR3 has 14 amino acids. Trimming cost V 2 bases and J 2 bases, with 9 bases left between them. CDR3 coding DNA: TGTGCCAGCAGCTTAACTGAGTCAAACTATGGCTACACCTTC. Its protein product is CASSLTESNYGYTF.

This clonotype was picked up many times. The CDR3 sequence is CASSFQSQETQYF. As DNA, the CDR3 is TGTGCCAGCAGTTTTCAGAGTCAAGAGACCCAGTACTTC. This chain connects TRBV27 to TRBJ2-5; no clear D gene. CDR1 and CDR2 from the germline V gene are MNHEY and SMNVEV (reference sequence). The CDR3 extends over 13 amino acids. The V gene lost 3 bases and the J gene lost 2 bases, with 7 bases spanning the gap.

This rearrangement joins TRBV6-2 or TRBV6-3 to TRBJ2-4; either TRBD1 or TRBD2 may fit D (5 bases each). CDR3 length equals 16 residues. Deletions cut 7 bases from V and 7 bases from J, with 23 bases between. From germline, CDR1 is MNHEY and CDR2 SVGEGT. DNA of the CDR3: TGTGCCAGCACCCGGGGCCCTCGTCGAGGGCTTAACATTCAGTACTTC. Protein: CASTRGPRRGLNIQYF.

The gene calls are TRBV29-1 and TRBJ1-3; 8 bases map to TRBD1. Germline CDR1 is SQVTM and CDR2 is ANQGSEA. Trimming removed 6 bases from V and 2 bases from J; junction bases left unmatched: 3. The CDR3 has 13 amino acids. CDR3 residues: CSVQQGAGNTIYF. The CDR3 DNA is TGCAGCGTACAACAGGGGGCTGGAAACACCATATATTTT.

The CDR3 DNA sequence: TGTGCCAGCAGTCACCACGCGAATAGGTTCACCTCCTACGAGCAGTACTTC. Amino acids: CASSHHANRFTSYEQYF. The V and J genes are TRBV6-2 or TRBV6-3 and TRBJ2-7; D is unclear. The CDR3 spans 17 residues. Looked up from germline, CDR1 is MNHEY and CDR2 is SVGEGT. Trimming stripped 5 bases from V and 0 bases from J, with 20 bases between.

This clonotype has more than one count but fewer than ten. The chain has TRBV7-9 and TRBJ1-1; D not certain. CDR1 SEHNR and CDR2 FQNEAQ come from the germline V gene (reference sequence). The CDR3 totals 13 residues. V was shortened by 5 bases and J by 1 base, with 8 bases between the two germline ends. The DNA for the CDR3 is TGTGCCAGCAGCCCAGAGGCGAACACTGAAGCTTTCTTT. Its protein product is CASSPEANTEAFF.

This sequence joins TRBV23-1 and TRBJ2-7; a possible D gene is TRBD1 (6 bases). TRBV23-1 counts as an open reading frame of uncertain function. The CDR3 contains 16 residues. The V end lost 3 bases, the J end lost 0 bases, and 15 bases lay between the germline ends. The CDR3 DNA reads TGCGCCAGCAGTCAGGACACAGGGATTACCTCCTACGAGCAGTACGTC. Translation gives CASSQDTGITSYEQYV.

A few counts support this clonotype. V usage is TRBV5-1 and J usage is TRBJ2-1; D perhaps matches TRBD2 (5 bases). The germline V gene encodes CDR1 SGHRS and CDR2 YFSETQ. Trimming left V 0 bases short and J 0 bases short, with 13 bases between. CDR3 size: 17 residues. CDR3 loop: CASSLEFRRSSYNEQFF. The CDR3 DNA sequence: TGCGCCAGCAGCTTGGAGTTCCGGAGGAGCTCCTACAATGAGCAGTTCTTC.

This clonotype was recorded a few times. The genes are TRBV20-1 and TRBJ2-5; D is perhaps TRBD2 (6 bases). Between the trimmed V and J ends, which lost 4 bases and 5 bases, there was a span of 20 bases. Per germline, CDR1 DFQATT and CDR2 SNEGSKA (reference sequence). The CDR3 length is 15 residues. CDR3 DNA: TGCAGTGCTACACCCCGGGACTGGGGCTGGGAGACCCAGTACTTC. Translation: CSATPRDWGWETQYF.

The J gene is TRBJ2-2, the V gene TRBV6-5; 7 nucleotides line up with TRBD1. Germline lookup yields CDR1 MNHEY and CDR2 SVGAGI. This CDR3 has 17 amino acids. J was trimmed by 1 base and V by 7 bases; bases with no gene match: 12. CDR3 region: CASTRRTGTMNTGELFF. CDR3 DNA: TGTGCCAGCACTAGAAGGACAGGCACCATGAACACCGGGGAGCTGTTTTTT.

V is TRBV7-2 and J is TRBJ2-5, with TRBD2 matching over 10 bases. The V gene's germline CDR1 is SGHTA and CDR2 FQGNSA. Germline trimming cut 5 bases from V and 4 bases from J; bases unmatched to any gene: 7. The CDR3 sequence is 15 residues long. CDR3 nucleotides: TGTGCCAGCAGCCTCACTAGCGGGGAGGGAGAGACCCAGTACTTC. This translates into CASSLTSGEGETQYF.

This sequence joins TRBV7-6 and TRBJ1-5; 7 positions match TRBD1. J was trimmed by 6 bases and V by 5 bases; bases with no gene match: 7. This CDR3 contains 14 residues. Germline CDR1 SGHVS, CDR2 FNYEAQ. CDR3 in amino acids: CASSRYRGAQPQHF. For the CDR3, the DNA is TGTGCCAGCAGCCGCTACAGGGGCGCTCAGCCCCAGCATTTT.